These 18 T cell receptor beta chains share one sample of origin, sequenced in a study of blood T cells in healthy people across ages (dated by TCRdb to between 2014 and 2017). Library preparation used 5' RACE. Sequencing took place on an Illumina HiSeq 2500. A second PCR of about 6 to 12 cycles was performed with a sample-barcoded 5' primer and a J-beta primer mix. The raw public data were reprocessed by TCRdb itself: fastp quality trimming at Q25, MiXCR clonotype calling, in-frame beta chains only. Rows are combined by CDR3 protein, so each entry shows the most common genes and DNA. For this sample the table gives about 620,000 distinct CDR3 sequences, of which roughly 20% were detected only once. In total, the top ten clones hold roughly 3.6% of the sample. The sample taken for sequencing was blood. All receptors derive from a man aged 70-80 years in good health.

V usage is TRBV4-2 and J usage is TRBJ2-7; 11 bases line up with TRBD2. The CDR3 has 17 amino acids. Trimming removed 0 bases from V and 1 base from J; junction bases left unmatched: 5. The germline gives CDR1 LGHNA, CDR2 YNFKEQ. The DNA of the CDR3 is TGTGCCAGCAGCCAAGAGGACCGACTAGCGGGATCCTACGAGCAGTACTTC. This translates into CASSQEDRLAGSYEQYF.

J is TRBJ2-2 and V is TRBV28; D unresolved. Trimming removed 2 bases at V and 1 base at J, with 8 bases between. Looked up from germline, CDR1 is MDHEN and CDR2 is SYDVKM. The CDR3 is 15 amino acids. The CDR3: CASSLRPLNTGELFF. The CDR3 DNA sequence: TGTGCCAGCAGTTTAAGACCCCTGAACACCGGGGAGCTGTTTTTT.

Only one count was recorded for this clonotype. CDR3 in amino acids: CASSSAWGTQETQYF. The CDR3 coding sequence is TGTGCCAGCAGCTCCGCGTGGGGGACCCAAGAGACCCAGTACTTC. This sequence joins TRBV7-2 and TRBJ2-5; either TRBD1 or TRBD2 may supply D (5 bases each). Germline CDR1 is SGHTA and CDR2 is FQGNSA. This CDR3 is built from 15 residues. V was shortened by 4 bases and J by 1 base, with 13 bases between the two germline ends.

V and J are TRBV5-1 and TRBJ2-7; D is possibly TRBD2 (5 bases). The CDR3 loop spans 15 amino acids. Germline V lookup: CDR1 SGHRS, CDR2 YFSETQ. The V and J ends lost 4 bases and 0 bases respectively, with 14 bases between them. The CDR3 loop reads CASSRGVGSSYEQYF. The CDR3 DNA reads as TGCGCCAGCAGCCGGGGAGTTGGCAGCTCCTACGAGCAGTACTTC.

This clonotype was seen only a few times. V is TRBV28 and J is TRBJ2-3; D is uncertain. The length of the CDR3 is 16 residues. The ends were cut back, 4 bases at V and 2 bases at J, with 16 bases in the middle. CDR1 and CDR2 from the germline V gene are MDHEN and SYDVKM. DNA for the CDR3: TGTGCCAGCAGTTCACCGAGGCCACCCCTCACAGATACGCAGTATTTT. Translated: CASSSPRPPLTDTQYF.

This clonotype was counted only a few times. This sequence joins TRBV29-1 and TRBJ2-2, with 7 bases fitting TRBD1. The CDR3 is 13 residues long. Germline V gene lookup returns CDR1 SQVTM and CDR2 ANQGSEA. V dropped 6 bases and J dropped 7; count of bases not matched to a gene: 8. CDR3 DNA sequence: TGCAGCGTACGGGACAGAGGGTTCGGGGAGCTGTTTTTT. Protein: CSVRDRGFGELFF.

There are a few counts of this clonotype. The J gene is TRBJ1-5, the V gene TRBV28; a weak D match, TRBD1 (5 bases). Trimming removed 6 bases at V and 3 bases at J, with 9 bases between. The CDR3 consists of 13 residues. Germline V lookup: CDR1 MDHEN, CDR2 SYDVKM. CDR3 DNA sequence: TGTGCCAGCAGGGAGGGGTCCAATCAGCCCCAGCATTTT. This encodes CASREGSNQPQHF.

CDR3 in DNA: TGCAGTGCTAGAGCTCTTTCCGGGACTAGCGGAGATCCCTACGAGCAGTACTTC. It yields the protein CSARALSGTSGDPYEQYF. The V gene is TRBV20-1, the J gene TRBJ2-7; 11 nucleotides match TRBD2. Unmatched junction bases numbered 13, after V lost 1 base and J lost 2 bases. In germline, CDR1 is DFQATT, CDR2 SNEGSKA (reference sequence). This CDR3 region has 18 residues.

The sample holds a few counts of this clonotype. This chain links TRBV3-1 with TRBJ2-1, with D hard to call. This CDR3 spans 16 amino acids. Germline V gives CDR1 LGHDT, CDR2 YNNKEL (reference sequence). Trimming shortened V by 1 base and J by 7 bases, and 17 bases separated the two germline ends. The CDR3 coding sequence is TGTGCCAGCAGCCAAGCTCGTACCCAGTGGATAAATGAGCAGTTCTTC. This sequence encodes CASSQARTQWINEQFF.

This clonotype was counted a few times. The chain combines TRBV9 with TRBJ2-2; 7 bases fit TRBD2. CDR1 is SGDLS, CDR2 YYNGEE, per germline. This CDR3 comprises 16 residues. Trimming removed 0 bases from V and 1 base from J; junction bases left unmatched: 3. The CDR3 sequence: CASSVGGGLNTGELFF. The CDR3 DNA is TGTGCCAGCAGCGTAGGCGGGGGATTGAACACCGGGGAGCTGTTTTTT.

In this sample, this clonotype turned up a few times. This chain links TRBV5-6 with TRBJ2-5; D not certain. Gene TRBJ2-1 matches the end of the DNA better, so the J call may be wrong. Germline CDR1 SGHDT, CDR2 YYEEEE. The CDR3 runs 13 residues. In DNA form, the CDR3 reads TGTGCCAGCAGCTTGGCCTTGGGAAATGAGCAGTTCTTC. Protein: CASSLALGNEQFF.

CDR3 coding DNA: TGTGCCAGCAGCCAAGGGTGGGGACAGGGCGAAGGCTACACCTTC. Translation gives CASSQGWGQGEGYTF. J is TRBJ1-2 and V is TRBV3-1; 9 nucleotides match TRBD1. The CDR3 is 15 amino acids. Germline trimming cut 1 base from V and 8 bases from J; bases unmatched to any gene: 8. Per the germline V gene, CDR1 is LGHDT and CDR2 is YNNKEL (reference sequence).

This clonotype has a handful of counts. The chain links TRBV7-8 to TRBJ2-5; no clear D. Germline V lookup: CDR1 SGHVS, CDR2 FQNEAQ. Between the trimmed V and J ends, which lost 5 bases and 3 bases, there was a span of 13 bases. This CDR3 has 14 residues. DNA of the CDR3: TGTGCCAGCAGCCCCCCCGCGGAGAAAGAGACCCAGTACTTC. This translates into CASSPPAEKETQYF.

This clonotype was counted only a few times. The chain joins TRBV20-1 to TRBJ2-3; 9 bases agree with TRBD2. Germline assignment: CDR1 DFQATT and CDR2 SNEGSKA (reference sequence). With 6 bases clipped from V and 5 bases from J, the junction kept 12 bases outside the gene matches. The CDR3 covers 15 residues. The CDR3 protein is CSAEAGTSKVDTQYF. In nucleotides, the CDR3 is TGCAGTGCAGAAGCCGGGACTAGCAAAGTAGATACGCAGTATTTT.

The V call is TRBV7-2, the J call TRBJ2-5, with 7 bases matching TRBD1. The ends lost 1 base at V and 5 bases at J; junction bases unmatched: 7. Germline assignment: CDR1 SGHTA and CDR2 FQGNSA. This CDR3 is built from 15 residues. CDR3 sequence (DNA): TGTGCCAGCAGCTTAGGGGGACAGTCGAGGGAGACCCAGTACTTC. Its protein product is CASSLGGQSRETQYF.

This clonotype was observed many times. The gene calls are TRBV29-1 and TRBJ2-1, with TRBD2 matching 9 bases. The CDR3 has 15 amino acids. From germline, CDR1 is SQVTM and CDR2 ANQGSEA. Losses at the gene ends were 6 bases for V and 1 base for J; bases not matched to a gene: 7. The CDR3 loop is CSVKSSGSSYNEQFF. CDR3 DNA: TGCAGCGTCAAGAGTAGCGGGAGTTCCTACAATGAGCAGTTCTTC.

V usage is TRBV6-1 and J usage is TRBJ2-5, with TRBD1 identical over 10 bases. The CDR3 is 16 amino acids. V lost 6 bases to trimming and J lost 11 bases; unmatched junction nucleotides: 18. The germline gives CDR1 MNHNS, CDR2 SASEGT. Here the CDR3 reads CASRGQGKEGAYEQYF. CDR3 sequence (DNA): TGTGCCAGCAGGGGACAGGGGAAAGAGGGGGCGTATGAGCAGTACTTC.

The DNA of the CDR3 is TGTGCCAGCAGTGAAGCGGGGACGGGGCACTATGGCTACACCTTC. Translating it yields CASSEAGTGHYGYTF. This chain joins TRBV6-1 and TRBJ1-2; D might be TRBD1 (5 bases). The germline gives CDR1 MNHNS, CDR2 SASEGT. Between the trimmed V and J ends, which lost 0 bases and 3 bases, there was a span of 11 bases. This CDR3 contains 15 residues.